Sequencing of this T cell receptor beta chain was carried out in a study of neurological immune-mediated disorders. Findings of the study overall: HTLV-1-associated myelopathy had the most TCR clonal expansion, while multiple sclerosis had the least, a level that fell below healthy controls. The absence of shared CDR3 amino acid sequences among expanded clones across subjects suggests private repertoires in all groups.

cDNA was made by 5'RACE with 10-nucleotide random UMIs. A single run covered 15-18 subjects with over 180 million TCR-beta sequences. MiXCR, run by TCRdb on the 5' RACE reads, gives a single entry per CDR3 protein. The repertoire holds roughly 62,000 distinct CDR3 sequences, roughly 2.5% seen once, with less than 3.5% in the top ten. This clonotype has ten or more counts. Its antigen remains unidentified. The sample taken for sequencing was PBMCs. This sequence was found in a man aged 45-65 years with multiple sclerosis.

This CDR3 reads CSALVPLQGAKTEAFF. In nucleotides, the CDR3 is TGCAGTGCCCTAGTCCCCTTACAGGGGGCGAAGACTGAAGCTTTCTTT. The chain has TRBV20-1 and TRBJ1-1; 9 nucleotides line up with TRBD1. The trim removed 6 bases at V and 5 bases at J, leaving 16 bases unmatched. The CDR3 runs 16 residues. Germline V gives CDR1 DFQATT, CDR2 SNEGSKA (reference sequence).